This note documents a single T cell receptor beta chain sequence. This sample is part of a study of tumor-infiltrating lymphocytes in oesophageal squamous cell carcinoma. Via MiXCR, TCRdb re-called the PCR reads, giving one row per CDR3 protein. The data contain some 22,000 distinct CDR3 sequences, more than 35% of them seen just once; the ten biggest clones take up around 10%. Per the germline V gene, CDR1 is SGHTA and CDR2 is FQGTGA. The CDR3 runs to 16 residues. Trimming took 4 bases from V and 7 from J, leaving 20 bases between them. Sequenced: esophageal tumor tissue. The chain uses TRBV7-3 and TRBJ2-1; TRBD1 is a possible D gene (7 bases). This receptor was identified in a male donor with esophageal squamous cell carcinoma. The CDR3 coding sequence is TGTGCCAGCAGCTCAGGGGGTGGGGGGCTGGGGAATGAGCAGTTCTTC. Its translation: CASSSGGGGLGNEQFF.